The 20 T cell receptor beta chains in this list originate from one sample, sequenced in a study of tumor-infiltrating lymphocytes in primary liver carcinoma. Investigators took RNA and DNA out together from roughly 21-30 mg of unsorted bulk tissue. Total RNA (roughly 0.45 ug) served as template for TCR beta cDNA synthesis primed by a constant-region primer. ARM-PCR was slightly modified, and three nested multiplex PCR rounds with it gave rise to the TCR beta libraries. A C-beta reverse primer was combined with TRBV1-TRBV30 forward primers in the first two PCR rounds, and each round had around 11 cycles. TCRdb reprocessed the multiplex PCR reads with MiXCR, giving one entry per CDR3 protein. The data show about 200,000 distinct CDR3 sequences, roughly 80% seen once. What was sequenced was tumor tissue from primary liver carcinoma. The origin of the receptors is a man in his forties with primary liver carcinoma and hepatitis B virus infection.

The chain joins TRBV29-1 to TRBJ2-1, with a possible D match to TRBD1 (6 bases). CDR1 is SQVTM, CDR2 ANQGSEA, per germline. There are 12 residues in the CDR3. CDR3 amino acids: CSVVRGNNEQFF. The CDR3 DNA follows: TGCAGTGTGGTGAGGGGGAACAATGAGCAGTTCTTC.

Regarding this clonotype: A junction boundary mismatches the germline segment, possibly from a read error. The gene calls are TRBV11-3 and TRBJ2-3; D is possibly TRBD2 (5 bases). The germline V gene has CDR1 SGHNT and CDR2 YENEEA. The CDR3 runs 15 residues. In nucleotides, the CDR3 is TGTGCCAGCAACTTTAGCTGGAGGCGGATAGATACGCAATATTTT. It encodes CASNFSWRRIDTQYF. Combining the CDR3 with reference TRBV11-3 and TRBJ2-3 gives the whole variable domain EAGVVQSPRYKIIEKKQPVAFWCNPISGHNTLYWYLQNLGQGPELLIRYENEEAVDDSQLPKDRFSAERLKGVDSTLKIQPAELGDSAVYLCASNFSWRRIDTQYFGPGTRLTVL.

In the case of this clonotype: The final CDR3 position lacks the conserved phenylalanine or tryptophan, pointing to a likely read error. It is unclear where the CDR3 begins or ends on the DNA, so no DNA is shown, and the CDR3 is as TCRdb lists it. The gene calls are TRBV12-3 or TRBV12-4 and TRBJ1-5. The CDR3 spans 15 residues, counting both ends. The CDR3 loop reads CASREGPGSNQPQQY.

The chain uses TRBV6-1 and TRBJ1-4; no firm D call. The germline V gene encodes CDR1 MNHNS and CDR2 SASEGT. Trimming shortened V by 6 bases and J by 12 bases, and 23 bases separated the two germline ends. This CDR3 is built from 15 residues. CDR3 residues: CASRNTRFRGEELFF. Written as DNA, the CDR3 is TGTGCCAGCAGGAATACCAGGTTCCGTGGGGAAGAACTGTTTTTT.

With regard to this clonotype: This likely comes from a read error, as the CDR3 has no conserved phenylalanine or tryptophan at its end. No DNA is shown, since the ends of the CDR3 on it are uncertain; the CDR3 is the one TCRdb lists. The gene calls are TRBV29-1 and TRBJ2-1; the D call of TRBD2 is as the table states it, not checked on the DNA. Germline V gives CDR1 SQVTM, CDR2 ANQGSEA. Ends included, the CDR3 has 17 residues. The CDR3: CSVEGRGLAENYNERFL.

About this clonotype: Germline and junction disagree at one end, which may indicate a read error. The rearrangement uses TRBV6-6 and TRBJ2-5; D is unresolved. Germline V gene sequence: CDR1 MNHNY, CDR2 SVGAGI (reference sequence). This CDR3 contains 15 residues. This chain's CDR3 is CANSYSRVSGEIQYF. DNA for the CDR3: TGTGCCAACAGTTATTCCCGGGTCTCCGGAGAGATCCAGTACTTC.

In regard to this clonotype: One end of the junction fails to match germline, which may point to a read error. The V gene is TRBV29-1, the J gene TRBJ2-2, with TRBD2 as a possible D gene (6 bases). This CDR3 spans 15 amino acids. Per germline, CDR1 SQVTM and CDR2 ANQGSEA. DNA for the CDR3: TGCAGCGTGCGGGCGGGGCTAGGTTACACCGGGGAGCTCTTTTTT. It codes for CSVRAGLGYTGELFF.

Concerning this clonotype: An end of the junction does not agree with germline; a read error may underlie this. The rearrangement uses TRBV6-1 and TRBJ2-7; 9 positions agree with TRBD2. The CDR3 is made up of 15 amino acids. From germline, CDR1 is MNHNS and CDR2 SASEGT. CDR3 coding DNA: TGTACCAGCAGCCGGGACGGGACTAGCAGGTACGAGCAGTACTTC. Its protein product is CTSSRDGTSRYEQYF.

The chain combines TRBV29-1 with TRBJ2-4; 7 bases are shared with TRBD1. The V segment lost 6 bases and the J segment 6 bases; nucleotides outside the gene matches: 2. This CDR3 has 11 amino acids. Germline V gives CDR1 SQVTM, CDR2 ANQGSEA. The CDR3 nucleotides are TGCAGCGTCGGACAGGTAAACATTCAGTACTTC. This encodes CSVGQVNIQYF.

The rearrangement links TRBV5-4 to TRBJ2-5, with D tentatively TRBD1 (6 bases). The germline V gene has CDR1 SGHNT and CDR2 YYREEE (reference sequence). Trimming shortened V by 4 bases and J by 5 bases, and 21 bases separated the two germline ends. The CDR3 is 16 residues long. DNA for the CDR3: TGTGCCAGCAGCGTAACCACAGGGCGGAGGATGGAGACCCAGTACTTC. This translates into CASSVTTGRRMETQYF.

The chain couples TRBV12-3 or TRBV12-4 to TRBJ1-5, with TRBD1 matching 11 bases. The CDR3 is made up of 17 amino acids. Trimming at V came to 4 bases and at J to 5 bases, leaving 10 bases not matched to a gene. The CDR3 protein is CASSSGTGGGRHQPQHF. CDR3 sequence (DNA): TGTGCCAGCAGTTCCGGGACAGGGGGAGGCAGGCATCAGCCCCAGCATTTT.

V usage is TRBV29-1 and J usage is TRBJ2-1; 7 bases align to TRBD2. Losses at the gene ends were 7 bases for V and 6 bases for J; bases not matched to a gene: 9. In germline, CDR1 is SQVTM, CDR2 ANQGSEA. This CDR3 comprises 13 residues. The DNA of the CDR3 is TGCAGCGGGGGGACTACCGGACTCAATGAGCAGTTCTTC. This sequence encodes CSGGTTGLNEQFF.

This clonotype showed up many times. The CDR3 DNA follows: TGTGCCAGCACCCCAGGACTCTCCTACGAGCAGTACTTC. This codes for CASTPGLSYEQYF. This chain joins TRBV6-6 and TRBJ2-7, with a possible D match to TRBD2 (5 bases). Germline-derived CDR1 and CDR2 are MNHNY and SVGAGI (reference sequence). The CDR3 totals 13 residues. The V gene lost 7 bases and the J gene lost 0 bases, with 10 bases spanning the gap.

Written as DNA, the CDR3 is TGTGCCAGCAGCTTCCAAGGGGGGAGTAAATACAATGAGCAGTTCTTC. Translated: CASSFQGGSKYNEQFF. The chain recombines TRBV12-3 or TRBV12-4 with TRBJ2-1; D possibly uses TRBD1 or TRBD2 (6 bases each). This CDR3 is built from 16 residues. V was cut by 6 bases and J by 4 bases, with 19 bases left in between.

This clonotype is a singleton in its sample. One junction end disagrees with the germline gene, perhaps due to a read error. The rearrangement uses TRBV5-8 and TRBJ2-2; D not resolved. The length of the CDR3 is 14 residues. Per the germline V gene, CDR1 is SGHTS and CDR2 is YDEGEE. For the CDR3, the DNA is TGTACCAGTGGAGAGAAGGCGAACACCGGGGAGCTGTTTTTT. As protein: CTSGEKANTGELFF.

This chain joins TRBV20-1 and TRBJ2-5, with TRBD2 identical over 11 bases. This CDR3 comprises 15 residues. Germline assignment: CDR1 DFQATT and CDR2 SNEGSKA (reference sequence). Losses at the gene ends were 0 bases for V and 5 bases for J; bases not matched to a gene: 5. CDR3 DNA sequence: TGCAGTGCTAGAGATCTAGCGGGAGGCACGGAGACCCAGTACTTC. This codes for CSARDLAGGTETQYF.

The gene calls are TRBV6-1 and TRBJ2-7; 7 bases fit TRBD1. This CDR3 has 16 amino acids. In germline, CDR1 is MNHNS, CDR2 SASEGT. After removal of 5 bases from V and 7 bases from J, the junction contained 17 bases not matched to a gene. The CDR3 nucleotides read TGTGCCAGCAGTAAAACGTACGGGGACAGAAGCTTTGAGCAGTACTTC. Translation gives CASSKTYGDRSFEQYF.

To note about this clonotype: An end of the junction does not agree with germline; a read error may underlie this. DNA for the CDR3: TGTGTCAGCAGCACGGGTCCCAGGAACTATGGCTACACCTTC. This sequence encodes CVSSTGPRNYGYTF. The chain combines TRBV6-6 with TRBJ1-2; D uncertain. This CDR3 region has 14 residues. CDR1 and CDR2 from the germline V gene are MNHNY and SVGAGI (reference sequence).

Turning to this clonotype: Given a much more abundant clone one base away, this may be a read error. The CDR3 DNA sequence: TGCTGTGCTCCCCACGGGGGGCTGGATACGCAGTATTTT. Translation: CCAPHGGLDTQYF. The chain couples TRBV20-1 to TRBJ2-3, with D possibly being TRBD2 (7 bases). This CDR3 region has 13 residues. The germline gives CDR1 DFQATT, CDR2 SNEGSKA (reference sequence).

In regard to this clonotype: Possible read error: a much larger clone is one base away. Since the CDR3 does not end with the conserved phenylalanine or tryptophan, this likely comes from a read error. The chain recombines TRBV30 with TRBJ2-1; perhaps TRBD2 as D (6 bases). The ends were cut back, 5 bases at V and 3 bases at J, with 8 bases in the middle. This CDR3 is 12 amino acids long. Germline assignment: CDR1 GTSNPN and CDR2 SVGIG (reference sequence). The CDR3 region is CAWAEGYNEQFL. As DNA, the CDR3 is TGTGCCTGGGCGGAGGGCTACAATGAGCAGTTCTTA.